Listed below are T cell receptor beta chains from one sample, sequenced in a study of blood T cell repertoires in COVID-19. The protocol was immunoSEQ multiplex PCR, while the TCRdb copy is restricted to in-frame clones and leaves out a portion. The profile shows approximately 250,000 clones, 80% to 90% of them singletons. Sequencing was performed on peripheral blood. The source of these receptors is a woman in her 70s with COVID-19, enrolled during active disease. Both conserved end residues are part of each CDR3. D genes are given only for firm matches. A clone size is listed for some rows: how often the clone was seen (once, few, many), or a class if it is expanded.

cdr3_length: 12
d_call: .
v_call: TRBV29-1
clone_size: few
j_call: TRBJ2-5
cdr3_nt: TGCAGCGTTGGGCAGGCCCCAGGGACCCAGTACTTC
cdr3_aa: CSVGQAPGTQYF

cdr3_length: 17
d_call: TRBD2
v_call: TRBV11-3
clone_size: .
j_call: TRBJ2-5
cdr3_nt: TGTGCCAGCAGCTATCCCCTAGAGCGGGAGCGGGGAGAGACCCAGTACTTC
cdr3_aa: CASSYPLERERGETQYF

cdr3_length: 14
d_call: .
v_call: TRBV27
clone_size: .
j_call: TRBJ2-7
cdr3_nt: TGTGCCAGCAGTTTACGAGGGGGGGACTACGAGCAGTACTTC
cdr3_aa: CASSLRGGDYEQYF

cdr3_length: 15
d_call: TRBD2
v_call: TRBV5-4
clone_size: .
j_call: TRBJ2-2
cdr3_nt: TGTGCCAGCAGCTACGGGACTACGAACACCGGGGAGCTGTTTTTT
cdr3_aa: CASSYGTTNTGELFF

cdr3_length: 13
d_call: TRBD1
v_call: TRBV6-5
clone_size: .
j_call: TRBJ2-7
cdr3_nt: TGTGCCAGCAGCAGGGGGACACCTTACGAGCAGTACTTC
cdr3_aa: CASSRGTPYEQYF

cdr3_length: 14
d_call: .
v_call: TRBV5-1
clone_size: .
j_call: TRBJ2-3
cdr3_nt: TGCGCCAGCAGCTTTGTAGGGGCCACAAATACGCAGTATTTT
cdr3_aa: CASSFVGATNTQYF

cdr3_length: 17
d_call: TRBD2
v_call: TRBV9
clone_size: .
j_call: TRBJ2-3
cdr3_nt: TGTGCCAGCAGCGTCGTCCCGGGACTAGCGGTCACAGATACGCAGTATTTT
cdr3_aa: CASSVVPGLAVTDTQYF

cdr3_length: 14
d_call: .
v_call: TRBV29-1
clone_size: .
j_call: TRBJ1-1
cdr3_nt: TGCAGCGCTTTAGGGGTGAGTCTCGACACTGAAGCTTTCTTT
cdr3_aa: CSALGVSLDTEAFF

cdr3_length: 14
d_call: TRBD1
v_call: TRBV4-1
clone_size: .
j_call: TRBJ2-7
cdr3_nt: TGCGCCAGCAGCCAATTGGGACAGACCTACGAGCAGTACTTC
cdr3_aa: CASSQLGQTYEQYF

cdr3_length: 14
d_call: TRBD1
v_call: TRBV18
clone_size: .
j_call: TRBJ1-2
cdr3_nt: TGTGCCAGCTCAGTACAGGGGAGGACCTATGGCTACACCTTC
cdr3_aa: CASSVQGRTYGYTF

cdr3_length: 15
d_call: .
v_call: TRBV5-5
clone_size: .
j_call: TRBJ1-5
cdr3_nt: TGTGCCAGCAGCTTGCAGGGGAGAGGCCTTTCGCCCCAGCATTTT
cdr3_aa: CASSLQGRGLSPQHF

cdr3_length: 13
d_call: .
v_call: TRBV10-3
clone_size: .
j_call: TRBJ1-1
cdr3_nt: TGTGCCATCAGTGATGTACAGGGCACTGAAGCTTTCTTT
cdr3_aa: CAISDVQGTEAFF

cdr3_length: 16
d_call: TRBD1
v_call: TRBV28
clone_size: few
j_call: TRBJ1-2
cdr3_nt: TGTGCCAGCACCGGGACAGCCCCCAAAGCTAACTATGGCTACACCTTC
cdr3_aa: CASTGTAPKANYGYTF

cdr3_length: 14
d_call: TRBD2
v_call: TRBV7-8
clone_size: .
j_call: TRBJ2-7
cdr3_nt: TGTGCCAGCAGCTTTGGCGGGAGAAACTACGAGCAGTACTTC
cdr3_aa: CASSFGGRNYEQYF

cdr3_length: 20
d_call: TRBD1
v_call: TRBV6-1
clone_size: once
j_call: TRBJ2-2
cdr3_nt: TGTGCCAGCAGTGAAGCCCCTGTGGGGTACAGGGGATGGGGGACCGGGGAGCTGTTTTTT
cdr3_aa: CASSEAPVGYRGWGTGELFF

cdr3_length: 15
d_call: TRBD2
v_call: TRBV27
clone_size: once
j_call: TRBJ2-1
cdr3_nt: TGTGCCAGCAGTAATCCCGGGACTAGTTCGCATGAGCAGTTCTTC
cdr3_aa: CASSNPGTSSHEQFF

cdr3_length: 16
d_call: TRBD2
v_call: TRBV9
clone_size: once
j_call: TRBJ2-1
cdr3_nt: TGTGCCAGCAGCTTTCGGTGGGCTAGCGGTATTGATGAGCAGTTCTTC
cdr3_aa: CASSFRWASGIDEQFF

cdr3_length: 15
d_call: .
v_call: TRBV6-5
clone_size: .
j_call: TRBJ1-4
cdr3_nt: TGTGCCAGCAGCCGCACAGGGACAACTAATGAAAAACTGTTTTTT
cdr3_aa: CASSRTGTTNEKLFF

cdr3_length: 14
d_call: .
v_call: TRBV30
clone_size: .
j_call: TRBJ1-4
cdr3_nt: TGTGCCTGGAGTGAGGGCAGGGAAGATGAAAAACTGTTTTTT
cdr3_aa: CAWSEGREDEKLFF

cdr3_length: 14
d_call: TRBD1
v_call: TRBV5-1
clone_size: .
j_call: TRBJ2-4
cdr3_nt: TGCGCCAGCAGCTTTGGACAGGGGAAAAACATTCAGTACTTC
cdr3_aa: CASSFGQGKNIQYF

cdr3_length: 13
d_call: .
v_call: TRBV28
clone_size: few
j_call: TRBJ2-7
cdr3_nt: TGTGCCAGCACCGGAGGAAGGACCTACGAGCAGTACTTC
cdr3_aa: CASTGGRTYEQYF

cdr3_length: 13
d_call: .
v_call: TRBV2
clone_size: .
j_call: TRBJ1-5
cdr3_nt: TGTGCCAGCAGTGCAAGGGGCCATCAGCCCCAGCATTTT
cdr3_aa: CASSARGHQPQHF

cdr3_length: 18
d_call: .
v_call: TRBV5-1
clone_size: .
j_call: TRBJ2-3
cdr3_nt: TGCGCCAGCAGCTTGGCCAGGATCAGCGGACGCACGACAGATACGCAGTATTTT
cdr3_aa: CASSLARISGRTTDTQYF

cdr3_length: 14
d_call: TRBD1
v_call: TRBV29-1
clone_size: .
j_call: TRBJ1-2
cdr3_nt: TGCAGCGTTGAACCCGGACAGGGCATATATGGCTACACCTTC
cdr3_aa: CSVEPGQGIYGYTF

cdr3_length: 14
d_call: TRBD1
v_call: TRBV7-2
clone_size: .
j_call: TRBJ1-2
cdr3_nt: TGTGCCAGCAGCCTTTCGGGACAGGGGTATGGCTACACCTTC
cdr3_aa: CASSLSGQGYGYTF

cdr3_length: 16
d_call: TRBD2
v_call: TRBV27
clone_size: .
j_call: TRBJ2-6
cdr3_nt: TGTGCCAGCAGTTCCCCTCGGGGGGCTGGGGCCAACGTCCTGACTTTC
cdr3_aa: CASSSPRGAGANVLTF

cdr3_length: 15
d_call: TRBD1
v_call: TRBV7-2
clone_size: .
j_call: TRBJ2-1
cdr3_nt: TGTGCCAGCAGCTTAGGTGTAGTTAGGGGGCATGAGCAGTTCTTC
cdr3_aa: CASSLGVVRGHEQFF

cdr3_length: 16
d_call: TRBD2
v_call: TRBV7-2
clone_size: .
j_call: TRBJ2-7
cdr3_nt: TGTGCCAGCAGCTTAGGCGGCGGGAGCCGGGTCTACGAGCAGTACTTC
cdr3_aa: CASSLGGGSRVYEQYF

cdr3_length: 14
d_call: TRBD1
v_call: TRBV6-1
clone_size: .
j_call: TRBJ2-7
cdr3_nt: TGTGCCAGCAGTGACAGGGGGTTGATCTACGAGCAGTACTTC
cdr3_aa: CASSDRGLIYEQYF

cdr3_length: 14
d_call: .
v_call: TRBV6-2/TRBV6-3
clone_size: .
j_call: TRBJ2-5
cdr3_nt: TGTGCCAGCAGCAGGACCGGGGAGTCAGAGACCCAGTACTTC
cdr3_aa: CASSRTGESETQYF

cdr3_length: 15
d_call: .
v_call: TRBV28
clone_size: .
j_call: TRBJ1-2
cdr3_nt: TGTGCCAGCAGTTTAGATCGTGGCCCCCGGGGGGGCTACACCTTC
cdr3_aa: CASSLDRGPRGGYTF

cdr3_length: 16
d_call: TRBD1
v_call: TRBV6-4
clone_size: .
j_call: TRBJ2-1
cdr3_nt: TGTGCCAGCAGTTCTAGTATGGGACAGGGGTTCAATGAGCAGTTCTTC
cdr3_aa: CASSSSMGQGFNEQFF

cdr3_length: 13
d_call: TRBD1
v_call: TRBV10-3
clone_size: once
j_call: TRBJ2-5
cdr3_nt: TGTGCCACCGCGGACAGGCCACAAGAGACCCAGTACTTC
cdr3_aa: CATADRPQETQYF

cdr3_length: 14
d_call: .
v_call: TRBV2
clone_size: .
j_call: TRBJ1-2
cdr3_nt: TGTGCCAGCAGGGAGGGTTGGCAGGGATATGGCTACACCTTC
cdr3_aa: CASREGWQGYGYTF

cdr3_length: 15
d_call: TRBD2
v_call: TRBV7-9
clone_size: .
j_call: TRBJ2-7
cdr3_nt: TGTGCCAGCAGCTCCGACCCCCCGCTTAGCGGGAGACAGTACTTC
cdr3_aa: CASSSDPPLSGRQYF

cdr3_length: 15
d_call: TRBD2
v_call: TRBV9
clone_size: .
j_call: TRBJ2-1
cdr3_nt: TGTGCCAGCAGCGCATTACTAGCGGGAGGTGATGAGCAGTTCTTC
cdr3_aa: CASSALLAGGDEQFF

cdr3_length: 16
d_call: .
v_call: TRBV7-2
clone_size: few
j_call: TRBJ1-3
cdr3_nt: TGTGCCAGCAGAGGTAACAGGTGGAGCTCTGGAAACACCATATATTTT
cdr3_aa: CASRGNRWSSGNTIYF

cdr3_length: 15
d_call: .
v_call: TRBV7-9
clone_size: .
j_call: TRBJ2-5
cdr3_nt: TGTGCCAGCAGCGGGGGGTCGGCTGGCCAAGAGACCCAGTACTTC
cdr3_aa: CASSGGSAGQETQYF

cdr3_length: 12
d_call: .
v_call: TRBV29-1
clone_size: .
j_call: TRBJ2-7
cdr3_nt: TGCAGCGTAACTCGAAACAGCGGGGAGCAGTACTTC
cdr3_aa: CSVTRNSGEQYF

cdr3_length: 14
d_call: TRBD2
v_call: TRBV27
clone_size: .
j_call: TRBJ2-7
cdr3_nt: TGTGCCAGCAGTTTTGCGGGAGAAGGCTACGAGCAGTACTTC
cdr3_aa: CASSFAGEGYEQYF

cdr3_length: 14
d_call: TRBD2
v_call: TRBV11-3
clone_size: .
j_call: TRBJ2-1
cdr3_nt: TGTGCCAGCAGCTTAGGCGGGAGGAGATATGAGCAGTTCTTC
cdr3_aa: CASSLGGRRYEQFF

cdr3_length: 15
d_call: .
v_call: TRBV15
clone_size: once
j_call: TRBJ1-4
cdr3_nt: TGTGCCACCAGCAGAGATTTAAACAGGGTGGAAAAACTGTTTTTT
cdr3_aa: CATSRDLNRVEKLFF

cdr3_length: 19
d_call: TRBD2
v_call: TRBV11-2
clone_size: .
j_call: TRBJ2-1
cdr3_nt: TGTGCCAGCAGCCCGAGATACCATACGGGACTAGCGGGAGGTGATGAGCAGTTCTTC
cdr3_aa: CASSPRYHTGLAGGDEQFF

cdr3_length: 16
d_call: TRBD2
v_call: TRBV6-5
clone_size: .
j_call: TRBJ2-7
cdr3_nt: TGTGCCAGCAGTCACTATAGCGGGAGGGACCCCAACGAGCAGTACTTC
cdr3_aa: CASSHYSGRDPNEQYF

cdr3_length: 11
d_call: .
v_call: TRBV10-3
clone_size: .
j_call: TRBJ1-2
cdr3_nt: TGTGCCATCAGTGAGGGGCCTGGCTACACCTTC
cdr3_aa: CAISEGPGYTF

cdr3_length: 12
d_call: .
v_call: TRBV5-4
clone_size: .
j_call: TRBJ2-5
cdr3_nt: TGTGCCAGCAGCCTGTCGGGGGAGACCCAGTACTTC
cdr3_aa: CASSLSGETQYF

cdr3_length: 13
d_call: .
v_call: TRBV6-5
clone_size: .
j_call: TRBJ1-1
cdr3_nt: TGTGCCAGCAGCCTAGACAGAGGCACTGAAGCTTTCTTT
cdr3_aa: CASSLDRGTEAFF

cdr3_length: 15
d_call: .
v_call: TRBV30
clone_size: .
j_call: TRBJ1-5
cdr3_nt: TGTGCCTGGAGTGTAGGAGATCATAGCAATCAGCCCCAGCATTTT
cdr3_aa: CAWSVGDHSNQPQHF

cdr3_length: 13
d_call: TRBD2
v_call: TRBV19
clone_size: once
j_call: TRBJ2-7
cdr3_nt: TGTGCCACCTCCGGGACTAGCGGAGGCCGGCAGTACTTC
cdr3_aa: CATSGTSGGRQYF

cdr3_length: 14
d_call: TRBD1
v_call: TRBV6-6
clone_size: few
j_call: TRBJ2-7
cdr3_nt: TGTGCCAGCAGGAAGGGACAGTCACGCTACGAGCAGTACTTC
cdr3_aa: CASRKGQSRYEQYF

cdr3_length: 13
d_call: TRBD1
v_call: TRBV27
clone_size: few
j_call: TRBJ1-3
cdr3_nt: TGTGCCAGCAGGACAGGGGCTGGAAACACCATATATTTT
cdr3_aa: CASRTGAGNTIYF

cdr3_length: 12
d_call: .
v_call: TRBV24-1
clone_size: .
j_call: TRBJ2-1
cdr3_nt: TGTGCCACCAGTGATTCCAGAACCCCGCAGTTCTTC
cdr3_aa: CATSDSRTPQFF

cdr3_length: 14
d_call: .
v_call: TRBV6-5
clone_size: .
j_call: TRBJ1-1
cdr3_nt: TGTGCCAGCAGTTACTCGGAGGCTAACACTGAAGCTTTCTTT
cdr3_aa: CASSYSEANTEAFF

cdr3_length: 15
d_call: .
v_call: TRBV5-1
clone_size: many
j_call: TRBJ2-2
cdr3_nt: TGCGCCAGCAGCTTGGCCGGGGGAAAGGGCGGGGAGCTGTTTTTT
cdr3_aa: CASSLAGGKGGELFF

cdr3_length: 15
d_call: .
v_call: TRBV6-4
clone_size: .
j_call: TRBJ1-5
cdr3_nt: TGTGCCAGCAGTTTTAACAGGGTTAGCAATCAGCCCCAGCATTTT
cdr3_aa: CASSFNRVSNQPQHF